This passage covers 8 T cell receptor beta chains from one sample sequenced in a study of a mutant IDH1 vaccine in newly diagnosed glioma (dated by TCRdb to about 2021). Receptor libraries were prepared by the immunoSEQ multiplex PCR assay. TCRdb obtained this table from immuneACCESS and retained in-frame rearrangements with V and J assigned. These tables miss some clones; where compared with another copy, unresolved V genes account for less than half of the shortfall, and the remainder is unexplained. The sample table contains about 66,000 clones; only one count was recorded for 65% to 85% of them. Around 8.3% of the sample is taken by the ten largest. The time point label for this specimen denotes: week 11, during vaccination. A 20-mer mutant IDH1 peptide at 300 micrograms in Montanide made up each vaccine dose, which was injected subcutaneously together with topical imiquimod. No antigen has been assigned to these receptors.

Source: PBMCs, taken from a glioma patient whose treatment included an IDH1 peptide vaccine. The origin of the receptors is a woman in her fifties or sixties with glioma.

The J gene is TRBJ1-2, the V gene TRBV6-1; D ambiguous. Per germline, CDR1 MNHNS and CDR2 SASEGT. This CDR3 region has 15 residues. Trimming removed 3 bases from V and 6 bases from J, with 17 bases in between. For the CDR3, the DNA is TGTGCCAGCAGTGATGAGGTTATGGGCGCGGATGGCTACACCTTC. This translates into CASSDEVMGADGYTF.

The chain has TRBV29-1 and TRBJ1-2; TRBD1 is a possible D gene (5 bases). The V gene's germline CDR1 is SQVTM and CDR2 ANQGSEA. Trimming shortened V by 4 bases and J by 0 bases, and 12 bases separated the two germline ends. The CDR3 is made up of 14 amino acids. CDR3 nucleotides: TGCAGCGTTGCCGGAGGGGAAGCTAACTATGGCTACACCTTC. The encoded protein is CSVAGGEANYGYTF. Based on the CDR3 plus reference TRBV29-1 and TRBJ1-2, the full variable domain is SAVISQKPSRDICQRGTSLTIQCQVDSQVTMMFWYRQQPGQSLTLIATANQGSEATYESGFVIDKFPISRPNLTFSTLTVSNMSPEDSSIYLCSVAGGEANYGYTFGSGTRLTVV.

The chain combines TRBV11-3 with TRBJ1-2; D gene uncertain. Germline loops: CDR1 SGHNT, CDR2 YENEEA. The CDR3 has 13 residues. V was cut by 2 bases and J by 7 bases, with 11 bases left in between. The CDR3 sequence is CASSLLAGIGYTF. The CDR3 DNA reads TGTGCCAGCAGCTTACTGGCTGGAATTGGCTACACCTTC.

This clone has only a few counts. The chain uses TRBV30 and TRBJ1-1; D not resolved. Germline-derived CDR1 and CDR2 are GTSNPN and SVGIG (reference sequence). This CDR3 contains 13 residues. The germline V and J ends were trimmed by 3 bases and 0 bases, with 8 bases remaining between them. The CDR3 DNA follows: TGTGCCTGGAGCGGGCACCTGAACACTGAAGCTTTCTTT. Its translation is CAWSGHLNTEAFF.

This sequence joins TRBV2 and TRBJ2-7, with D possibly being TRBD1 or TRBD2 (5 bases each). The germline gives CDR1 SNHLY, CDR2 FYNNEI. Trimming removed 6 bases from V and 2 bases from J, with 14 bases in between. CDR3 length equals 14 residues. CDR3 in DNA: TGTGCCAGCAGGGGGAGTGGGGGACCCTACGAGCAGTACTTC. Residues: CASRGSGGPYEQYF.

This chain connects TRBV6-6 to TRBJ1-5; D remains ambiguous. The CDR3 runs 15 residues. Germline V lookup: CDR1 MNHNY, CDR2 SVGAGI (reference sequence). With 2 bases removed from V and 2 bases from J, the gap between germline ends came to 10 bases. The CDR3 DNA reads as TGTGCCAGCAGTTACAGGGTTGTCGGCAATCAGCCCCAGCATTTT. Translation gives CASSYRVVGNQPQHF.

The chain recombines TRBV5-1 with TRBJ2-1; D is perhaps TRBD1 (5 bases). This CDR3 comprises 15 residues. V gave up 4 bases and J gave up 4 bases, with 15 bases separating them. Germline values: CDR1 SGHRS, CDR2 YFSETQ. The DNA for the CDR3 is TGCGCCAGCAGCCCGGACGGACACCCGTACAATGAGCAGTTCTTC. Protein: CASSPDGHPYNEQFF.

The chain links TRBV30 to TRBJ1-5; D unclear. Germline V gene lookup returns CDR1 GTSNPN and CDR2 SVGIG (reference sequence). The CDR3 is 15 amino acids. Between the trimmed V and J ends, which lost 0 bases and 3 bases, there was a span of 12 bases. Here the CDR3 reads CAWSVQAGNNQPQHF. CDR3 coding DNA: TGTGCCTGGAGTGTACAAGCGGGGAACAATCAGCCCCAGCATTTT.